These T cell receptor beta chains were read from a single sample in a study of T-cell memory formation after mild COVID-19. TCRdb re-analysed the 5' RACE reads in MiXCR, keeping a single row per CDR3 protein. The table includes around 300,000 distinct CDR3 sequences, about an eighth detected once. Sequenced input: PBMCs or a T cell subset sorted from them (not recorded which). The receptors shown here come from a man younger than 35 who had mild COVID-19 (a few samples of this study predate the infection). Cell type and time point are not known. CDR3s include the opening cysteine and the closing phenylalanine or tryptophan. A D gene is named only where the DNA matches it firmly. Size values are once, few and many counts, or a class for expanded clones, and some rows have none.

cdr3_nt: TGTGCCACCAGCGGGGGACAGGGGGCTTCATTCAACGAGCAGTACTTC
cdr3_aa: CATSGGQGASFNEQYF
v_call: TRBV15
d_call: TRBD1
clone_size: NA
j_call: TRBJ2-7

cdr3_nt: TGCGCCAGCAGCTCCGGGGGGGCAAACGACAATGAGCAGTTCTTC
cdr3_aa: CASSSGGANDNEQFF
v_call: TRBV5-1
d_call: TRBD2
clone_size: few
j_call: TRBJ2-1

cdr3_nt: TGTGCCAGCAGTCCATTATGGGTTAACTATGGCTACACCTTC
cdr3_aa: CASSPLWVNYGYTF
v_call: TRBV12-3/TRBV12-4
d_call: NA
clone_size: few
j_call: TRBJ1-2

cdr3_nt: TGTGCCAGCAGCTTATGGCGGGGAACCGCTTTCTTT
cdr3_aa: CASSLWRGTAFF
v_call: TRBV7-2
d_call: NA
clone_size: NA
j_call: TRBJ1-1

cdr3_nt: TGCGCCAGCAGCCAGGGACAGGGACTTCAGCCCCAGCATTTT
cdr3_aa: CASSQGQGLQPQHF
v_call: TRBV4-3
d_call: TRBD1
clone_size: NA
j_call: TRBJ1-5

cdr3_nt: TGCGCCAGCAGCTTGTGGCTAGCCCTCGTCACAGATACGCAGTATTTT
cdr3_aa: CASSLWLALVTDTQYF
v_call: TRBV5-1
d_call: NA
clone_size: NA
j_call: TRBJ2-3

cdr3_nt: TGTGCCAGCTCACCACGGGGGGCTGCGCGGACCGGGGAGCTGTTTTTT
cdr3_aa: CASSPRGAARTGELFF
v_call: TRBV18
d_call: NA
clone_size: few
j_call: TRBJ2-2

cdr3_nt: TGTGCCAGCAGCTTAAGCGGGCAGGGCATGGGGAATACGCAGTATTTT
cdr3_aa: CASSLSGQGMGNTQYF
v_call: TRBV7-3
d_call: NA
clone_size: NA
j_call: TRBJ2-3

cdr3_nt: TGTGCCAGCAGTATAGCGGGGGAGGCGGCCCAGTACTTC
cdr3_aa: CASSIAGEAAQYF
v_call: TRBV27
d_call: TRBD2
clone_size: few
j_call: TRBJ2-5

cdr3_nt: TGCGCCAGCAGCCAACAGGACAGGGTAGGGGTTGAAGCTTTCTTT
cdr3_aa: CASSQQDRVGVEAFF
v_call: TRBV4-1
d_call: TRBD1
clone_size: few
j_call: TRBJ1-1

cdr3_nt: TGTGCCAGCAGCTTGGAGTCCTTTCCGAGACAGGGATATGGCTACACCTTC
cdr3_aa: CASSLESFPRQGYGYTF
v_call: TRBV5-6
d_call: TRBD1
clone_size: few
j_call: TRBJ1-2

cdr3_nt: TGCAGTGCCCGGTTCATAAACTACGAGCAGTACTTC
cdr3_aa: CSARFINYEQYF
v_call: TRBV20-1
d_call: NA
clone_size: few
j_call: TRBJ2-7

cdr3_nt: TGTGCCAGCAGCCCCAGAGGGGTCCTCTACGAGCAGTACTTC
cdr3_aa: CASSPRGVLYEQYF
v_call: TRBV7-9
d_call: NA
clone_size: NA
j_call: TRBJ2-7

cdr3_nt: TGTGCCAGCTTACCCCCTGGCAAGGGGAACACCGGGGAGCTGTTTTTT
cdr3_aa: CASLPPGKGNTGELFF
v_call: TRBV12-3/TRBV12-4
d_call: NA
clone_size: NA
j_call: TRBJ2-2

cdr3_nt: TGTGCCACCAGTAATCACCGGGACAGGGGTCAGACCCAGTACTTC
cdr3_aa: CATSNHRDRGQTQYF
v_call: TRBV15
d_call: TRBD1
clone_size: few
j_call: TRBJ2-5

cdr3_nt: TGCAGCGTTGTACGGGGGGCCGGCCAGCCCCAGCATTTT
cdr3_aa: CSVVRGAGQPQHF
v_call: TRBV29-1
d_call: NA
clone_size: few
j_call: TRBJ1-5

cdr3_nt: TGTGCCAGCAGCTTAGCCACCGGGACCGGCCCCCAGTACTTC
cdr3_aa: CASSLATGTGPQYF
v_call: TRBV7-9
d_call: NA
clone_size: many
j_call: TRBJ2-5

cdr3_nt: TGTGCCAGCAGTCGTCCGTGGTTTCGCGGGAACACTGAAGCTTTCTTT
cdr3_aa: CASSRPWFRGNTEAFF
v_call: TRBV6-2/TRBV6-3
d_call: NA
clone_size: NA
j_call: TRBJ1-1

cdr3_nt: TGTGCCATCAGTGCTAGCGGGGGACAAGAGACCCAGTACTTC
cdr3_aa: CAISASGGQETQYF
v_call: TRBV10-3
d_call: TRBD2
clone_size: NA
j_call: TRBJ2-5

cdr3_nt: TGTGCCAGCAGCTTGGCCGCCAACGCCTATGGCTACACCTTC
cdr3_aa: CASSLAANAYGYTF
v_call: TRBV5-5
d_call: NA
clone_size: few
j_call: TRBJ1-2

cdr3_nt: TGTGCCAGCAGTGAGAGTTACACCGGGGAGCTGTTTTTT
cdr3_aa: CASSESYTGELFF
v_call: TRBV6-4
d_call: NA
clone_size: NA
j_call: TRBJ2-2

cdr3_nt: TGCGCCAGCAGCACACGGACTAGCGGGGGGCTGGAGCAGTACTTC
cdr3_aa: CASSTRTSGGLEQYF
v_call: TRBV4-1
d_call: TRBD2
clone_size: NA
j_call: TRBJ2-7

cdr3_nt: TGCAGTGCTAGGGAGAGGGTAATTGAGCAGTTCTTC
cdr3_aa: CSARERVIEQFF
v_call: TRBV20-1
d_call: NA
clone_size: NA
j_call: TRBJ2-1

cdr3_nt: TGTGCCAGCAGCCCAACCGGGACAGGGGTGAATCAGCCCCAGCATTTT
cdr3_aa: CASSPTGTGVNQPQHF
v_call: TRBV9
d_call: TRBD1
clone_size: few
j_call: TRBJ1-5

cdr3_nt: TGTGCCAGCAGCAAAGTAGGGGGGGGCGGCTACACCTTC
cdr3_aa: CASSKVGGGGYTF
v_call: TRBV21-1
d_call: NA
clone_size: few
j_call: TRBJ1-2

cdr3_nt: TGTGCCAGCTTGGATTTCTCCTACAATGAGCAGTTCTTC
cdr3_aa: CASLDFSYNEQFF
v_call: TRBV11-2
d_call: NA
clone_size: few
j_call: TRBJ2-1

cdr3_nt: NA
cdr3_aa: CISVPEAARDRDRDTEAFF
v_call: TRBV7-5
d_call: NA
clone_size: NA
j_call: TRBJ1-1

cdr3_nt: TGTGCCAGCAGCTTTTTATTGTGGGACTATGGCTACACCTTC
cdr3_aa: CASSFLLWDYGYTF
v_call: TRBV7-2
d_call: NA
clone_size: NA
j_call: TRBJ1-2

cdr3_nt: TGTGCCAGCAGCTTAGCTACGGGGCTCTCCTACGAGCAGTACTTC
cdr3_aa: CASSLATGLSYEQYF
v_call: TRBV7-6
d_call: NA
clone_size: few
j_call: TRBJ2-7

cdr3_nt: TGCGCCAGCAGCTCGGGGGAATCCTACAATGAGCAGTTCTTC
cdr3_aa: CASSSGESYNEQFF
v_call: TRBV5-1
d_call: NA
clone_size: NA
j_call: TRBJ2-1

cdr3_nt: TGCGCCAGCAGCCAAGATTGGCGGCAGGGGGTCTCCTACGAGCAGTACTTC
cdr3_aa: CASSQDWRQGVSYEQYF
v_call: TRBV4-3
d_call: TRBD1
clone_size: few
j_call: TRBJ2-7

cdr3_nt: TGTGCCAGCAGCGAAAGGGCTGGACAGAGCTCCTACGAGCAGTACTTC
cdr3_aa: CASSERAGQSSYEQYF
v_call: TRBV21-1
d_call: NA
clone_size: NA
j_call: TRBJ2-7

cdr3_nt: TGTGCCAGCAGCTTCGCTTCGACGGCGTTATACTTC
cdr3_aa: CASSFASTALYF
v_call: TRBV7-9
d_call: NA
clone_size: NA
j_call: TRBJ2-5

cdr3_nt: TGCAGCATCCTTCGCTCTGGAAACACCATATATTTT
cdr3_aa: CSILRSGNTIYF
v_call: TRBV29-1
d_call: NA
clone_size: few
j_call: TRBJ1-3

cdr3_nt: TGTGCCAGCAGTTCCGGGGCCCCCAAAAACATTCAGTACTTC
cdr3_aa: CASSSGAPKNIQYF
v_call: TRBV6-5
d_call: NA
clone_size: few
j_call: TRBJ2-4

cdr3_nt: TGCGCCAGCAGCAACTCACAGGGCAGTAGCTCCTACAATGAGCAGTTCTTC
cdr3_aa: CASSNSQGSSSYNEQFF
v_call: TRBV5-1
d_call: NA
clone_size: many
j_call: TRBJ2-1

cdr3_nt: TGCGCCAGCAGCTTGACTAGCGGGGTGACCTACGAGCAGTACTTC
cdr3_aa: CASSLTSGVTYEQYF
v_call: TRBV5-1
d_call: TRBD2
clone_size: many
j_call: TRBJ2-7

cdr3_nt: TGTGCCAGCAGTTACGCAGGGAACTATGGCTACACCTTC
cdr3_aa: CASSYAGNYGYTF
v_call: TRBV6-5
d_call: NA
clone_size: few
j_call: TRBJ1-2

cdr3_nt: TGTGCCAGCAGCTTAACAGGGTTGAACTATGGCTACACCTTC
cdr3_aa: CASSLTGLNYGYTF
v_call: TRBV7-2
d_call: NA
clone_size: NA
j_call: TRBJ1-2

cdr3_nt: TGTGCCAGCAGCTTGGGTGGGGGCGCCAACACCGGGGAGCTGTTTTTT
cdr3_aa: CASSLGGGANTGELFF
v_call: TRBV5-4
d_call: NA
clone_size: NA
j_call: TRBJ2-2

cdr3_nt: TGTGCCAGCAGTGGTGCGGTGGGGGGTATTGAAGCTTTCTTT
cdr3_aa: CASSGAVGGIEAFF
v_call: TRBV2
d_call: NA
clone_size: NA
j_call: TRBJ1-1

cdr3_nt: TGTGCCAGCAGCTTAACCGCGGGGGCGGGAGATGAGCAGTTCTTC
cdr3_aa: CASSLTAGAGDEQFF
v_call: TRBV7-3
d_call: NA
clone_size: NA
j_call: TRBJ2-1

cdr3_nt: TGCGCCAGCAGCCAGAGACAGGAGTCTTCACCCCTCCACTTT
cdr3_aa: CASSQRQESSPLHF
v_call: TRBV4-1
d_call: NA
clone_size: NA
j_call: TRBJ1-6

cdr3_nt: TGTGCCAGCAGCCCCAGGCTCACTAGCGGGGGGAACAATGAGCAGTTCTTC
cdr3_aa: CASSPRLTSGGNNEQFF
v_call: TRBV7-2
d_call: TRBD2
clone_size: many
j_call: TRBJ2-1

cdr3_nt: TGTGCCAGCAGCAAGACAGGGGAGGCAGAGACCCAGTACTTC
cdr3_aa: CASSKTGEAETQYF
v_call: TRBV5-6
d_call: TRBD1
clone_size: NA
j_call: TRBJ2-5

cdr3_nt: TGTGCCAGCAGTCCCCGACAGGGAAACACCGGGGAGCTGTTTTTT
cdr3_aa: CASSPRQGNTGELFF
v_call: TRBV12-3/TRBV12-4
d_call: TRBD1
clone_size: NA
j_call: TRBJ2-2

cdr3_nt: TGTGCCAGCAGTAGCGCAGGGCGTTCACCCCTCCACTTT
cdr3_aa: CASSSAGRSPLHF
v_call: TRBV12-3/TRBV12-4
d_call: NA
clone_size: few
j_call: TRBJ1-6

cdr3_nt: TGTGCCAGCAGTTACTCGAGAACCCAGCAGTTCTTC
cdr3_aa: CASSYSRTQQFF
v_call: TRBV6-5
d_call: NA
clone_size: few
j_call: TRBJ2-1

cdr3_nt: TGTGCCAGCAGTTTTTCCTACGGGAGCACTGAAGCTTTCTTT
cdr3_aa: CASSFSYGSTEAFF
v_call: TRBV12-3/TRBV12-4
d_call: NA
clone_size: few
j_call: TRBJ1-1

cdr3_nt: TGTGCCAGCAGTGATTTGCCTGGCCGTAATGAGCAGTTCTTC
cdr3_aa: CASSDLPGRNEQFF
v_call: TRBV2
d_call: NA
clone_size: few
j_call: TRBJ2-1